This record concerns one T cell receptor (beta chain) sequence. Clones were sequenced by immunoSEQ multiplex PCR, and TCRdb holds only the in-frame ones, with some missing. The sample holds about 40,000 clones, approximately 88% seen once. This entry comes from a study of T cell changes during pregnancy in multiple sclerosis. The CDR3 spans 14 residues. Trimming stripped 1 base from V and 2 bases from J, with 6 bases between. The V gene's germline CDR1 is MGHDK and CDR2 SYGVNS. The chain uses TRBV25-1 and TRBJ1-5; D gene uncertain. This sequence originates from a female donor in good health, enrolled as a control in a pregnancy study. Sequencing was performed on peripheral blood, taken in the first trimester of pregnancy. As DNA, the CDR3 is TGTGCCAGCAGTGAATGGGCTCGCAATCAGCCCCAGCATTTT. The encoded protein is CASSEWARNQPQHF.